These 2 T cell receptor beta chains share one sample of origin, sequenced in a study of T cell responses to AZD1222 COVID-19 vaccine. Libraries were prepared by immunoSEQ multiplex PCR; TCRdb keeps only in-frame clonotypes and omits some of them. The table shows 150,000 to 200,000 clones, with roughly 87% occurring only once. Sequences were derived from peripheral blood, sampled on day 0 of AZD1222 vaccination. These receptors all come from an adult in good health.

This clone was counted once. The chain carries TRBV5-4 and TRBJ2-3, with 15 bases matching TRBD2. CDR1 and CDR2 (germline): SGHNT, YYREEE (reference sequence). Unmatched junction bases numbered 9, after V lost 4 bases and J lost 9 bases. This CDR3 is built from 16 residues. The CDR3 bases are TGTGCCAGCAGCCGCGGACTAGCGGGAGGGATAGACACGCAGTATTTT. Protein sequence: CASSRGLAGGIDTQYF.

The J gene is TRBJ1-6, the V gene TRBV5-1; D gene ambiguous. CDR3 length equals 13 residues. Germline lookup yields CDR1 SGHRS and CDR2 YFSETQ. V dropped 0 bases and J dropped 10 bases, with 8 bases sitting between them. The CDR3 loop reads CASSLDLGSPLHF. CDR3 nucleotides: TGCGCCAGCAGCTTGGACTTGGGGTCACCCCTCCACTTT.